The rows below give T cell receptor beta chains drawn from one sample of a study of response to subunit inactivated influenza vaccine. TCRdb re-derived calls from the RT-PCR reads in MiXCR, one entry per CDR3 protein. The sample has 500,000 to 600,000 distinct CDR3 sequences, approximately 7.1% seen once. The input for sequencing was PBMCs from blood, taken less than 25 months after vaccination. The source of these receptors is a man between 50 and 75 years old who received an inactivated influenza vaccine. Both conserved end residues are part of each CDR3. Fields, in order: clone size, J gene, V gene, D gene, CDR3 DNA, CDR3 protein. A D gene is named only where the DNA matches it firmly. Clone size is stated in some rows and not others, as once, few, many or a class when expanded.

>few|TRBJ2-7|TRBV4-3|TRBD2
TGCGCCAGCAGCCAAGGGGCGGCTAGCGGGTCCTTCTACGAGCAGTACTTC
CASSQGAASGSFYEQYF
>few|TRBJ2-3|TRBV20-1|-
TGCAGTGCTAGACCAGCGTCCCCGGCAGATACGCAGTATTTT
CSARPASPADTQYF
>few|TRBJ1-5|TRBV30|TRBD1
TGTGCCTGGAGCATACAGGGGGATCAGCCCCAGCATTTT
CAWSIQGDQPQHF
>few|TRBJ2-3|TRBV7-2|-
TGTGCCAGCAGCCCACGGGCTAACACAGATACGCAGTATTTT
CASSPRANTDTQYF
>many|TRBJ1-3|TRBV7-9|-
TGTGCCAGCAACACAGGGTCGTTAGGAAACACCATATATTTT
CASNTGSLGNTIYF
>few|TRBJ1-1|TRBV5-1|-
TGCGCCAGCAGCTTGGGCGAAGGTTGGTTCAGTGCTTTCTTT
CASSLGEGWFSAFF
>few|TRBJ1-1|TRBV25-1|-
TGTGCCAGCAGTGACGGGAGGGGACCGGGTGAGCCTTTCTTT
CASSDGRGPGEPFF
>few|TRBJ2-7|TRBV5-1|-
TGCGCCAGCAGCCGGGGGGCGGGTAGCTCCTACGAGCAGTACTTC
CASSRGAGSSYEQYF
>-|TRBJ1-2|TRBV28|TRBD1
TGTGCCAGCAGTTCCGGACAGGGATATGGCTACACCTTC
CASSSGQGYGYTF
>-|TRBJ1-2|TRBV7-2|TRBD1
TGTGCCAGCAGCAACCCGGGACAGGGAATCTATGGCTACACCTTC
CASSNPGQGIYGYTF
>few|TRBJ2-5|TRBV7-9|-
TGTGCCAGCAGCTCGAGGGTGGAGGAGACCCAGTACTTC
CASSSRVEETQYF
>-|TRBJ2-6|TRBV6-5|-
TGTGCCAGCAGTTCGTCGCAGGGTACTAACAACGTCCTGACTTTC
CASSSSQGTNNVLTF
>-|TRBJ2-7|TRBV5-1|-
TGCGCCAGCAGTCCGGGGGATCACTACGAGCAGTACTTC
CASSPGDHYEQYF
>many|TRBJ2-7|TRBV7-7|TRBD1
TGTGCTAGCAGCTGGGGACAGGAGGGCGAGCAGTACTTC
CASSWGQEGEQYF
>few|TRBJ1-5|TRBV20-1|-
TGCAGTGACCCGGGCCCCCCAGCCCAGCATTTT
CSDPGPPAQHF
>-|TRBJ2-1|TRBV7-9|TRBD1
TGTGCCAGCAGCTTACCCGGGACAGGGGGGAATGAGCAGTTCTTC
CASSLPGTGGNEQFF
>many|TRBJ2-1|TRBV20-1|TRBD1
TGCAGTGCTAGCCAGGGGGCAGGCAATGAGCAGTTCTTC
CSASQGAGNEQFF
>-|TRBJ2-3|TRBV29-1|TRBD1
TGCAGCGCATACACAGGGGGCACAGATACGCAGTATTTT
CSAYTGGTDTQYF
>-|TRBJ2-6|TRBV7-8|TRBD1
TGTGCCAGCAGCTTAGTACGAGACAGGGGAACTACTGGGGCCAACGTCCTGACTTTC
CASSLVRDRGTTGANVLTF
>-|TRBJ2-5|TRBV6-1|-
TGTGCCAGCAGTGAAGGATGGGGCGGGGAGACCCAGTACTTC
CASSEGWGGETQYF
>few|TRBJ2-3|TRBV7-6|TRBD2
TGTGCCAGCAGCTTAGTGGCGGGAGGGCAGCCGGTTACGCAGTATTTT
CASSLVAGGQPVTQYF
>-|TRBJ1-2|TRBV5-1|TRBD1
TGCGCCAGCCACCGGGCAGGGGGAACCTATGGCTACACCTTC
CASHRAGGTYGYTF
>many|TRBJ2-5|TRBV6-2/TRBV6-3|-
TGTGCCAGCCGGCGGAGCACCCGAAAAGAGACCCAGTACTTC
CASRRSTRKETQYF
>few|TRBJ1-3|TRBV6-1|-
TGTGCCAGCAGTGAGAGGACAAGCTCTGGAAACACCATATATTTT
CASSERTSSGNTIYF
>-|TRBJ2-1|TRBV29-1|TRBD1
TGCAGCGTTGAAGACCGGACAGGTTACAATGAGCAGTTCTTC
CSVEDRTGYNEQFF
>few|TRBJ2-5|TRBV10-2|TRBD2
TGCGCCAGCAGTGGCGGGACTAGCGGCTACCAAGAGACCCAGTACTTC
CASSGGTSGYQETQYF
>-|TRBJ1-6|TRBV20-1|-
TGCAGTGCTAGTCGGCAGGGATCCGCCCTCCACTTT
CSASRQGSALHF
>-|TRBJ2-5|TRBV28|-
TGTGCCAGCAGTTTATCGGGGTTACCTCCAGAGACCCAGTACTTC
CASSLSGLPPETQYF
>many|TRBJ2-3|TRBV29-1|-
TGCAGCGTTGATGTGGCTAGCACAGATACGCAGTATTTT
CSVDVASTDTQYF
>-|TRBJ2-1|TRBV18|TRBD2
TGTGCCAGCCGAGCCCCCCTAGCGGGGCATGAGCAGTTCTTC
CASRAPLAGHEQFF
>-|TRBJ2-1|TRBV6-2/TRBV6-3|-
TGTGCCAGCAGTTCCCAGAGTAGTGAGCAGTTCTTC
CASSSQSSEQFF
>-|TRBJ1-2|TRBV18|-
TGTGCCAGCTCACCACAGCAGACGACTAACTATGGCTACACCTTC
CASSPQQTTNYGYTF
>many|TRBJ1-4|TRBV7-2|TRBD1
TGTGCCAGCAGCTTAGGGGACAGAGATGGGGAAAAACTGTTTTTT
CASSLGDRDGEKLFF
>many|TRBJ2-7|TRBV2|-
TGTGCCGGCCTCGGCGAGAGGTCCTACGAGCAGTACTTC
CAGLGERSYEQYF
>few|TRBJ2-3|TRBV11-2|-
TGTGCCAGCAGCTTAGTCGTGACCCATACGCAGTATTTT
CASSLVVTHTQYF
>few|TRBJ2-7|TRBV6-1|-
TGTGCCAGCAGTGAAGCGGCCCGTGAGCAGTACTTC
CASSEAAREQYF
>-|TRBJ2-2|TRBV7-9|TRBD1
TGTGCCAGCAGCAAAGACAGGGGTGCGAACACCGGGGAGCTGTTTTTT
CASSKDRGANTGELFF
>few|TRBJ2-3|TRBV5-6|-
TGTGCCAGCAGCCATGGGACACCCGATACGCAGTATTTT
CASSHGTPDTQYF
>-|TRBJ2-1|TRBV20-1|-
TGCAGTGCTCGGTCCACTTACAATGAGCAGTTCTTC
CSARSTYNEQFF
>many|TRBJ2-7|TRBV28|-
TGTGCCAGCAGTCCAACAGGGAGGGGAGTCTACGAGCAGTACTTC
CASSPTGRGVYEQYF
>-|TRBJ2-7|TRBV10-3|-
TGTGCCATCAGTGAAGGCCAATACGAGCAGTACTTC
CAISEGQYEQYF
>many|TRBJ2-7|TRBV9|-
TGTGCCAGCAGCGTAGCTAGTCAGAGCTCCTACGAGCAGTACTTC
CASSVASQSSYEQYF
>-|TRBJ2-1|TRBV20-1|TRBD2
TGCAGTGCTAACAACGGGAGGGCCAACAATGAGCAGTTCTTC
CSANNGRANNEQFF
>-|TRBJ2-4|TRBV3-1|-
TGTGCCAGCAGCCAAACCCGAGGAAACATTCAGTACTTC
CASSQTRGNIQYF
>few|TRBJ2-7|TRBV4-3|-
TGCGCCAGCAGCCGAGGGTCCTTGCGGACCTACGAGCAGTACTTC
CASSRGSLRTYEQYF
>few|TRBJ2-6|TRBV20-1|-
TGCAGTGCTAGTAACAGTGACTCTGGGGCCAACGTCCTGACTTTC
CSASNSDSGANVLTF
>few|TRBJ2-3|TRBV7-9|TRBD2
TGTGCCAGCAGCTTAGTGCGAGCGGGGAGCACAGATACGCAGTATTTT
CASSLVRAGSTDTQYF
>many|TRBJ1-1|TRBV3-1|TRBD1
TGTGCCAGCAGCTACGGACAGGGGGGCACTGAAGCTTTCTTT
CASSYGQGGTEAFF